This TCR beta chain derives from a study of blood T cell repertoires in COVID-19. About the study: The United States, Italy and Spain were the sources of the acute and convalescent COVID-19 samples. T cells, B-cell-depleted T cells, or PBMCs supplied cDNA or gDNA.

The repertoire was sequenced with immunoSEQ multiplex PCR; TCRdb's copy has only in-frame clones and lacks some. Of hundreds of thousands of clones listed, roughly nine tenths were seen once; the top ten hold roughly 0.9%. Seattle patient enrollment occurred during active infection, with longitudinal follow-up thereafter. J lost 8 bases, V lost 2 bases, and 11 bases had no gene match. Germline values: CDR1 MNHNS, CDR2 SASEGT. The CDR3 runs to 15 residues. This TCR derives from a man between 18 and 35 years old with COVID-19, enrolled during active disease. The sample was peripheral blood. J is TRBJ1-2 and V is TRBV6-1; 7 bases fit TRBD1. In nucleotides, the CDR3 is TGTGCCAGCAGTGAACCCGGCAGGGGGTTAATCGGCTACACCTTC. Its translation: CASSEPGRGLIGYTF.